The present T cell receptor (beta chain) was sequenced within a study of human CD4 T cells and Enterobacteriaceae. On the study more broadly: Stimuli were heat-inactivated E. coli, K. pneumoniae, E. aerogenes, S. flexneri, S. sonnei, S. typhimurium, S. aureus.

CFSE-low antigen-reactive cultures were sequenced at survey level, detecting one cell in 40,000. Clones were read by immunoSEQ multiplex PCR, and TCRdb kept only the in-frame ones, dropping some. The sample consists of 520 or so clones, 35% to 45% of them appearing once. The V gene's germline CDR1 is MRHNA and CDR2 SNTAGT. The CDR3 has 14 residues. V shed 2 bases and J shed 1 base, with 3 bases lying between them. After about 6-7 days, proliferating activated T cells were FACS-sorted as CFSE-low CD25+ ICOS+ cells. Memory CD4+ T cells were CFSE-labeled and cultured 2:1 with antigen-pulsed autologous monocytes. Memory CD4+ T cells were sorted as all CD4+ cells except CD45RA+CCR7+CD95- naive cells, over 95% pure. Healthy donor blood came from Swiss blood donation centers.

Source material: bacteria-reactive CD4+ T cells grown in culture. Subset given: CFSE-low proliferating memory CD4 T cells sorted after in vitro stimulation with a heat-inactivated bacterium or M. tuberculosis lysate. V is TRBV6-4 and J is TRBJ2-6, with no clear D. The receptor was isolated from a human donor in good health. This CDR3 is CASSDGSGANVLTF. The DNA for the CDR3 is TGTGCCAGCAGTGACGGGTCTGGGGCCAACGTCCTGACTTTC.